A selection of T cell receptor beta chains follows, all from one sample in a study of identical twins. TCRdb analysed the 5' RACE reads with MiXCR anew, one entry per CDR3 protein. Here the sample spans about 240,000 distinct CDR3 sequences, more than 9% being singletons. Sequencing was done on a sample of memory T cells sorted from blood. Every receptor here comes from a man aged 45-60 years in good health. The CDR3 runs from the conserved cysteine through the conserved F or W. The D gene is left open where the match is weak.

V gene: TRBV3-1
D gene: TRBD1
J gene: TRBJ1-2
CDR3 protein: CASSQSVGQGAHGYTF

V gene: TRBV25-1
D gene: NA
J gene: TRBJ2-1
CDR3 protein: CASSEWIGFGEQFF

V gene: TRBV11-2
D gene: TRBD1
J gene: TRBJ2-7
CDR3 protein: CASSVSLAGTGASEQYF

V gene: TRBV28
D gene: TRBD1
J gene: TRBJ1-6
CDR3 protein: CASGRTGVSPLHF

V gene: TRBV9
D gene: NA
J gene: TRBJ2-3
CDR3 protein: CASSADTDTQYF

V gene: TRBV9
D gene: NA
J gene: TRBJ2-1
CDR3 protein: CASSVGSSSYNEQFF

V gene: TRBV5-5
D gene: NA
J gene: TRBJ1-5
CDR3 protein: CASSLRGGNQPQHF

V gene: TRBV6-5
D gene: TRBD1
J gene: TRBJ1-2
CDR3 protein: CASSSPGQGHTF

V gene: TRBV3-1
D gene: NA
J gene: TRBJ1-2
CDR3 protein: CASSPGFLYGYTF

V gene: TRBV19
D gene: TRBD2
J gene: TRBJ2-7
CDR3 protein: CASSPRSSGLAGRGLRYEQYF

V gene: TRBV3-1
D gene: NA
J gene: TRBJ2-2
CDR3 protein: CASSRGRRTGELFF

V gene: TRBV7-2
D gene: NA
J gene: TRBJ1-3
CDR3 protein: CASSLGRGRVRGNTIYF

V gene: TRBV4-3
D gene: TRBD2
J gene: TRBJ2-7
CDR3 protein: CASSQEYGAGDYEQYF

V gene: TRBV28
D gene: NA
J gene: TRBJ1-6
CDR3 protein: CASSLSWKTLHF

V gene: TRBV28
D gene: NA
J gene: TRBJ2-7
CDR3 protein: CASRTQQSREQYF

V gene: TRBV6-2/TRBV6-3
D gene: TRBD1
J gene: TRBJ2-1
CDR3 protein: CASSPTGGNEQFF

V gene: TRBV29-1
D gene: NA
J gene: TRBJ1-2
CDR3 protein: CSSPIGSYGYTF

V gene: TRBV29-1
D gene: NA
J gene: TRBJ2-7
CDR3 protein: CSVTRSGEEQYF

V gene: TRBV18
D gene: NA
J gene: TRBJ1-6
CDR3 protein: CASSPGYAYNSPLHF

V gene: TRBV20-1
D gene: NA
J gene: TRBJ1-4
CDR3 protein: CSAKRLGEKLFF

V gene: TRBV29-1
D gene: NA
J gene: TRBJ1-5
CDR3 protein: CSVSGDSNQPQHF

V gene: TRBV5-6
D gene: TRBD1
J gene: TRBJ2-7
CDR3 protein: CASSRTGGREQYF

V gene: TRBV4-1
D gene: NA
J gene: TRBJ1-3
CDR3 protein: CASSQAGPGDTVYF

V gene: TRBV4-2
D gene: NA
J gene: TRBJ2-7
CDR3 protein: CASSPSDRLGQALFYEQYF

V gene: TRBV25-1
D gene: TRBD1
J gene: TRBJ1-5
CDR3 protein: CASRGTGGQPQHF

V gene: TRBV12-3/TRBV12-4
D gene: TRBD2
J gene: TRBJ2-3
CDR3 protein: CASSPREGLSTDTQYF

V gene: TRBV28
D gene: TRBD1
J gene: TRBJ1-1
CDR3 protein: CASSRPGQLNTEAFF

V gene: TRBV5-6
D gene: NA
J gene: TRBJ2-3
CDR3 protein: CASSFLGATDTQYF

V gene: TRBV5-1
D gene: NA
J gene: TRBJ2-5
CDR3 protein: CASSFSPLETQYF

V gene: TRBV30
D gene: TRBD2
J gene: TRBJ2-5
CDR3 protein: CAWSYSGGRETQYF

V gene: TRBV5-5
D gene: NA
J gene: TRBJ1-5
CDR3 protein: CASSPGLYNQPQHF

V gene: TRBV20-1
D gene: NA
J gene: TRBJ2-7
CDR3 protein: CSAKGVAYEQYF

V gene: TRBV6-2/TRBV6-3
D gene: NA
J gene: TRBJ2-5
CDR3 protein: CASSYRLQETQYF

V gene: TRBV20-1
D gene: TRBD2
J gene: TRBJ2-2
CDR3 protein: CSALAGEAGELFF

V gene: TRBV6-2/TRBV6-3
D gene: NA
J gene: TRBJ1-2
CDR3 protein: CASSYHGRTHYGYTF

V gene: TRBV4-2
D gene: NA
J gene: TRBJ2-2
CDR3 protein: CASSQGPGPGELFF

V gene: TRBV12-3/TRBV12-4
D gene: NA
J gene: TRBJ2-5
CDR3 protein: CASSVGGPQETQYF

V gene: TRBV3-1
D gene: NA
J gene: TRBJ2-7
CDR3 protein: CASSNRDDNEQYF

V gene: TRBV14
D gene: NA
J gene: TRBJ2-3
CDR3 protein: CASRRLEVGTQYF

V gene: TRBV24-1
D gene: NA
J gene: TRBJ2-2
CDR3 protein: CATSDLGRRTTWTGELFF

V gene: TRBV7-3
D gene: NA
J gene: TRBJ1-1
CDR3 protein: CASRINTEAFF

V gene: TRBV3-1
D gene: NA
J gene: TRBJ1-1
CDR3 protein: CASSHSVLPEAFF

V gene: TRBV5-1
D gene: NA
J gene: TRBJ2-5
CDR3 protein: CASSLGGSGETQYF

V gene: TRBV12-3/TRBV12-4
D gene: TRBD1
J gene: TRBJ1-4
CDR3 protein: CATRTGGGEKLFF

V gene: TRBV28
D gene: NA
J gene: TRBJ2-2
CDR3 protein: CAIERSGVAGELFF

V gene: TRBV4-2
D gene: NA
J gene: TRBJ2-3
CDR3 protein: CASSQDPGSYADTQYF

V gene: TRBV11-2
D gene: NA
J gene: TRBJ2-1
CDR3 protein: CASSPRGSYNEQFF